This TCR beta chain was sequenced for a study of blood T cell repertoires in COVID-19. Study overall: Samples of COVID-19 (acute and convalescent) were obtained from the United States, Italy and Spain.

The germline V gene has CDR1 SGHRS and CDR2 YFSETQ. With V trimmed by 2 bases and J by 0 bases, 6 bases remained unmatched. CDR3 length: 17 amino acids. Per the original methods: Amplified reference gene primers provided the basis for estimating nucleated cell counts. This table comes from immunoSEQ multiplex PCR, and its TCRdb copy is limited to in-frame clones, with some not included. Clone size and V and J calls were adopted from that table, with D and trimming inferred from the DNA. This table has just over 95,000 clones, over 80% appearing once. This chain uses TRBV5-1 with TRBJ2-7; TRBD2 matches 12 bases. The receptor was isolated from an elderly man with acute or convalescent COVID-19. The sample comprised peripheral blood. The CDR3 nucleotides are TGCGCCAGCAGCTTCGGGCTAGCGGGAGGGAGCTCCTACGAGCAGTACTTC. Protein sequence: CASSFGLAGGSSYEQYF.